A single sample gave rise to the 13 T cell receptor beta chains below, sequenced in a study of cytomegalovirus exposure and HLA in healthy donors. PCR was performed using 60 Vbeta and 13 Jbeta primers. The assay was immunoSEQ multiplex PCR, and TCRdb's table has in-frame clones only and misses some. The sample lists about 200,000 clones, roughly four fifths occurring once. The sequenced sample consisted of PBMCs. These receptors were taken from a girl aged 2 to 10 in good health and CMV-seronegative.

The rearrangement uses TRBV4-1 and TRBJ2-1, with D possibly TRBD2 on 7 matching bases. This CDR3 comprises 14 residues. Trimming pared 1 base from V and 10 bases from J, leaving 14 bases between. In germline, CDR1 is MGHRA, CDR2 YSYEKL. The CDR3 DNA reads TGCGCCAGCAGCCAAGCTGGGCGGGGGCTGGAGCAGTTCTTC. Amino acid sequence: CASSQAGRGLEQFF.

For this clone: The sample has other DNA sequences that encode this CDR3 too. The chain couples TRBV5-1 to TRBJ1-2, with 8 bases that match TRBD1. Trimming removed 4 bases from V and 4 bases from J; junction bases left unmatched: 6. The CDR3 is made up of 14 amino acids. Per germline, CDR1 SGHRS and CDR2 YFSETQ. CDR3 DNA: TGCGCCAGCAGCAGAACAGGGGGTGGCTATGGCTACACCTTC. The encoded protein is CASSRTGGGYGYTF.

V usage is TRBV6-5 and J usage is TRBJ1-3; tentative D call: TRBD1 (5 bases). Per germline, CDR1 MNHEY and CDR2 SVGAGI. The CDR3 is 16 residues long. The V end was cut by 0 bases, the J end by 7 bases, with 16 bases between. CDR3 sequence (DNA): TGTGCCAGCAGTTACTCAGCCAGGCCCAGGGCTAACACCATATATTTT. It yields the protein CASSYSARPRANTIYF.

The chain links TRBV27 to TRBJ1-2; D perhaps matches TRBD1 (5 bases). Per the germline V gene, CDR1 is MNHEY and CDR2 is SMNVEV (reference sequence). The CDR3 runs 12 residues. V lost 6 bases, J lost 8 bases, and 13 bases lay in between. The CDR3 is CASRQGGGGYTF. The CDR3 bases are TGTGCCAGCAGGCAGGGAGGAGGAGGCTACACCTTC.

The chain carries TRBV6-5 and TRBJ2-1; 7 bases match TRBD2. The length of the CDR3 is 16 residues. CDR1 and CDR2 (germline): MNHEY, SVGAGI. The V and J ends lost 2 bases and 4 bases, in that order; junction bases with no gene match: 8. CDR3 nucleotide sequence: TGTGCCAGCAGTTACACCGGGACTACCTCATACAATGAGCAGTTCTTC. It translates to CASSYTGTTSYNEQFF.

V is TRBV5-1 and J is TRBJ1-2, with 7 bases matching TRBD1. V shed 4 bases and J 7 bases; nucleotides not matched to a gene: 7. The CDR3 is made up of 13 amino acids. Germline CDR1 reads SGHRS; CDR2 reads YFSETQ. This chain's CDR3 is CASSPGTVPGYTF. The CDR3 bases are TGCGCCAGCAGCCCGGGGACAGTTCCTGGCTACACCTTC.

The V call is TRBV7-3, the J call TRBJ2-5; 7 bases map to TRBD1. The V gene's germline CDR1 is SGHTA and CDR2 FQGTGA. The CDR3 covers 13 residues. Trimming cost V 3 bases and J 4 bases; bases outside gene matches: 2. The DNA of the CDR3 is TGTGCCAGCAGCTTGACAGGGACAGAGACCCAGTACTTC. Amino acid sequence: CASSLTGTETQYF.

The chain combines TRBV19 with TRBJ1-4; D call uncertain. Germline-derived CDR1 and CDR2 are LNHDA and SQIVND (reference sequence). The CDR3 is 14 amino acids. V lost 0 bases, J lost 0 bases, and 2 bases lay in between. This CDR3 is CASSIDSTNEKLFF. CDR3 sequence (DNA): TGTGCCAGTAGTATAGACTCAACTAATGAAAAACTGTTTTTT.

The sample holds a few counts of this clone. The chain is built from TRBV7-8 and TRBJ2-5; 7 nucleotides match TRBD2. Germline CDR1 SGHVS, CDR2 FQNEAQ. The CDR3 spans 14 residues. V lost 3 bases, J lost 9 bases, and 10 bases stayed unmatched. Here the CDR3 reads CASSLASGRGAQYF. DNA of the CDR3: TGTGCCAGCAGCTTGGCTAGCGGACGAGGGGCCCAGTACTTC.

The chain joins TRBV5-4 to TRBJ2-1, with 7 nucleotides matching TRBD1. The junction had 6 bases not matched to a gene; V was cut back by 4 bases and J by 8 bases. This CDR3 has 13 residues. CDR1 and CDR2 from the germline V gene are SGHNT and YYREEE (reference sequence). The CDR3 coding sequence is TGTGCCAGCAGCCGACAGGGCAGGGATGAGCAGTTCTTC. Translating it yields CASSRQGRDEQFF.

The V call is TRBV2, the J call TRBJ2-7; D perhaps matches TRBD2 (6 bases). The CDR3 loop spans 16 amino acids. V lost 6 bases and J lost 2, with 20 bases in between. CDR1 is SNHLY, CDR2 FYNNEI, per germline. This CDR3 reads CASRTEGRGPTYEQYF. CDR3 nucleotide sequence: TGTGCCAGCAGGACAGAAGGGCGGGGACCTACCTACGAGCAGTACTTC. Variable domain in full (rest from reference TRBV2 and TRBJ2-7): EPEVTQTPSHQVTQMGQEVILRCVPISNHLYFYWYRQILGQKVEFLVSFYNNEISEKSEIFDDQFSVERPDGSNFTLKIRSTKLEDSAMYFCASRTEGRGPTYEQYFGPGTRLTVT.

This clone was observed a single time. The rearrangement joins TRBV6-1 to TRBJ1-4; 9 bases are a match to TRBD1. This CDR3 comprises 14 residues. Germline trimming cut 10 bases from V and 7 bases from J; bases unmatched to any gene: 10. Germline V gene lookup returns CDR1 MNHNS and CDR2 SASEGT. The CDR3 nucleotides read TGTGCCACCAACCCCGACAGGGGGGCTGAAAAACTGTTTTTT. It specifies CATNPDRGAEKLFF.

This clone was picked up a small number of times. V is TRBV19 and J is TRBJ1-4; D is undetermined. This CDR3 has 14 residues. In germline, CDR1 is LNHDA, CDR2 SQIVND (reference sequence). V gave up 1 base and J gave up 10 bases, with 13 bases separating them. CDR3 nucleotide sequence: TGTGCCAGTAGTATAGTGGGCAGCGGAGGAAAACTGTTTTTT. The encoded protein is CASSIVGSGGKLFF.